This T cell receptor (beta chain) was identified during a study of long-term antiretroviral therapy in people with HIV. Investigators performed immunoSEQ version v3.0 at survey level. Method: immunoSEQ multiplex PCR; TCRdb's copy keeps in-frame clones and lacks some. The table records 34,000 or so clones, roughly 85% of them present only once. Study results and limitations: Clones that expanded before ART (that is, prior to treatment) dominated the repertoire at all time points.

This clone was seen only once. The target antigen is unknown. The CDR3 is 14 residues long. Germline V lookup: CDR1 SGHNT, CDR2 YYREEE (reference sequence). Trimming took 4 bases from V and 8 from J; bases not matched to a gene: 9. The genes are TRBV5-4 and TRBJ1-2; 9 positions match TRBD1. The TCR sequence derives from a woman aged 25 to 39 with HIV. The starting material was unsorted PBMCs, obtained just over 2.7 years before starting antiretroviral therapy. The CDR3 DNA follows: TGTGCCAGCAGCCAGGACAGGGGAAGAGAGGGCTACACCTTC. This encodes CASSQDRGREGYTF.